This is a list of T cell receptor beta chains from one sample in a study of vaccination effects on CD4 cells after COVID-19. No antigen has been assigned to these receptors. Repertoires were generated with immunoSEQ multiplex PCR, while TCRdb's copy carries only in-frame clones and drops some. The profile shows approximately 38,000 clones, approximately 70% of them singletons. Sequencing was performed on CD4+ T cells from PBMCs cultured without peptide, taken after COVID-19 vaccination. All receptors come from a human donor who received a COVID-19 vaccine. Both conserved end residues are part of each CDR3. The D gene is left open where the match is weak. The listing skips clone size in some rows; elsewhere it reads once, few, many or a size class.

>.|TRBJ1-1|.|14|TRBV7-8
TGTGCCAGCAGCTCACCTACATTGCCTGGGAAAGCTTTCTTT
CASSSPTLPGKAFF
>.|TRBJ2-1|.|13|TRBV19
TGTGCCAGTATAGGCTACTCCTACAATGAGCAGTTCTTC
CASIGYSYNEQFF
>TRBD2|TRBJ2-1|.|18|TRBV27
TGTGCCAGCAGTAAGGTCAGCGGGGTATTAAGCTCCTACAATGAGCAGTTCTTC
CASSKVSGVLSSYNEQFF
>.|TRBJ2-5|.|15|TRBV3-1/TRBV3-2
TGTGCCAGCAGCCAAAACCCTTCGCGGGGTGGGACCCAGTACTTC
CASSQNPSRGGTQYF
>TRBD1|TRBJ2-6|.|17|TRBV18
TGTGCCAGCTCACCAATAAGGACAGGAACTGGGGCCAACGTCCTGACTTTC
CASSPIRTGTGANVLTF
>.|TRBJ1-5|.|15|TRBV19
TGTGCCAGTAGTAGGGTACGAGGAGGCAATCAGCCCCAGCATTTT
CASSRVRGGNQPQHF
>.|TRBJ2-3|.|14|TRBV11-3
TGTGCCAGCAGCTTAGCTGGCAACTCCGATACGCAGTATTTT
CASSLAGNSDTQYF
>.|TRBJ1-6|few|14|TRBV30
TGTGCCTGGAGTGTGACACAGGGAATTTCGCCCCTCCACTTT
CAWSVTQGISPLHF
>.|TRBJ2-2|.|13|TRBV7-9
TGTGCCAGCAGCTTAGGTTCTGGCGGGGAGCTGTTTTTT
CASSLGSGGELFF
>.|TRBJ1-5|.|13|TRBV25-1
TGTGCCAGCAGTGAATATGTACTGCGACTCCAGCATTTT
CASSEYVLRLQHF
>.|TRBJ1-5|.|15|TRBV27
TGTGCCAGCAGTTTAGAATTTTATAGCAATCAGCCCCAGCATTTT
CASSLEFYSNQPQHF
>.|TRBJ2-7|few|15|TRBV7-6
TGTGCCAGCAGCTTCGGAGACGACGGGATCGGCGAGCAGTACTTC
CASSFGDDGIGEQYF
>.|TRBJ1-2|once|13|TRBV18
TGTGCCAGCTCACCCGAACAGTCCTATGGCTACACCTTC
CASSPEQSYGYTF
>.|TRBJ1-1|.|13|TRBV12-3/TRBV12-4
TGTGCCAGCAGTTTCGGGGACGTAACTGAAGCTTTCTTT
CASSFGDVTEAFF
>.|TRBJ1-2|.|12|TRBV29-1
TGCAGCGTCCATAACAGGACTTTTGGCTACACCTTC
CSVHNRTFGYTF
>.|TRBJ2-1|few|14|TRBV6-6
TGTGCCAGCAGTTTGACTAGTAGGGGAGATGAGCAGTTCTTC
CASSLTSRGDEQFF
>TRBD2|TRBJ2-2|.|15|TRBV9
TGTGCCAGCAGCCGGGGGGTTCCGAACACCGGGGAGCTGTTTTTT
CASSRGVPNTGELFF
>TRBD1|TRBJ2-1|few|14|TRBV19
TGTGCCAGTAGTGCGTCCGGACAGGGGATTGAGCAGTTCTTC
CASSASGQGIEQFF
>TRBD1|TRBJ1-5|.|15|TRBV5-5
TGTGCCAGCAGCTGGGGGACAGGGATCAATCAGCCCCAGCATTTT
CASSWGTGINQPQHF
>.|TRBJ2-3|few|12|TRBV5-1
TGCGCCAGCAGAACGGGAGTAGATACGCAGTATTTT
CASRTGVDTQYF
>TRBD1|TRBJ2-5|.|15|TRBV6-1
TGTGCCAGCAGTGAAGCGACAGGGGTCGGGGAGACCCAGTACTTC
CASSEATGVGETQYF
>.|TRBJ1-5|.|15|TRBV27
TGTGCCAGCAGTTCAGGACAGACTAGCAATCAGCCCCAGCATTTT
CASSSGQTSNQPQHF
>.|TRBJ2-6|.|14|TRBV18
TGTGCCAGCTCACCAGTTGTTGGGGCCAACGTCCTGACTTTC
CASSPVVGANVLTF
>TRBD2|TRBJ2-3|.|15|TRBV7-8
TGTGCCAGCAGCCCTCTTGTAATAGCGGGCCGCACGCAGTATTTT
CASSPLVIAGRTQYF
>.|TRBJ1-1|.|14|TRBV19
TGTGCCAGTAGTATAGTCGGGTTGAACACTGAAGCTTTCTTT
CASSIVGLNTEAFF
>.|TRBJ2-1|few|12|TRBV29-1
TGCAGCGTTGAAGAACTAGGTAAAAAGCAGTTCTTC
CSVEELGKKQFF
>.|TRBJ1-3|.|12|TRBV3-1/TRBV3-2
TGTGCCAGCAGCCCAGACGAGGACACCATATATTTT
CASSPDEDTIYF
>.|TRBJ2-5|.|14|TRBV19
TGTGCCAGTAGTTCGAACGGGGACCAAGAGACCCAGTACTTC
CASSSNGDQETQYF
>.|TRBJ2-1|.|14|TRBV11-2
TGTGCCAGCAGGTCTACGAGCTCCTACAATGAGCAGTTCTTC
CASRSTSSYNEQFF
>.|TRBJ1-1|.|14|TRBV9
TGTGCCAGCAGCGTAGGCTTCCAGAACACTGAAGCTTTCTTT
CASSVGFQNTEAFF
>TRBD2|TRBJ2-3|.|13|TRBV7-2
TGTGCCAGCAGGAACGGGGGGGCAGATACGCAGTATTTT
CASRNGGADTQYF
>.|TRBJ2-7|.|13|TRBV10-3
TGTGCCACCCGACCCTTCCCTGAGGACGAGCAGTACTTC
CATRPFPEDEQYF
>TRBD1|TRBJ1-3|.|18|TRBV7-8
TGTGCCAGCAGCTTAGGGCGGGACAGCCTTTTCTCTGGAAACACCATATATTTT
CASSLGRDSLFSGNTIYF
>.|TRBJ1-3|.|17|TRBV18
TGTGCCAGCTCACCACCGGGTCCTCCTATTTCTGGAAACACCATATATTTT
CASSPPGPPISGNTIYF
>.|TRBJ2-3|.|14|TRBV19
TGTGCCAGTAGTAGAGGAGGGAGCACAGATACGCAGTATTTT
CASSRGGSTDTQYF
>TRBD1|TRBJ2-1|.|13|TRBV6-4
TGTGCCAGCAGTCGACAGGGGATGAATGAGCAGTTCTTC
CASSRQGMNEQFF
>TRBD1|TRBJ1-2|.|13|TRBV25-1
TGTGCCAGCAGTGACAGGGACAGGTTTGGCTACACCTTC
CASSDRDRFGYTF
>.|TRBJ2-7|.|14|TRBV10-2
TGCGCCAGCAGTGTGTCCGGGAGAACGAGCGAGCAGTACTTC
CASSVSGRTSEQYF
>TRBD1|TRBJ2-7|.|14|TRBV18
TGTGCCAGCTCAACGACGACAGGGGGGTCCGAGCAGTACTTC
CASSTTTGGSEQYF
>.|TRBJ1-1|.|14|TRBV3-1/TRBV3-2
TGTGCCAGCAGCCAAGGGGGCAGTCGCGCTGAAGCTTTCTTT
CASSQGGSRAEAFF
>TRBD1|TRBJ1-6|.|15|TRBV19
TGTGCCAGCACGAGACAGGGTCTACTTAATTCACCCCTCCACTTT
CASTRQGLLNSPLHF
>TRBD2|TRBJ2-5|.|18|TRBV19
TGTGCCAGTAGTATAGGCGCGACTAGCGGGGGAAACCAAGAGACCCAGTACTTC
CASSIGATSGGNQETQYF
>TRBD2|TRBJ2-3|few|12|TRBV12-3/TRBV12-4
TGTGCCAGCAGTAATAGCGGGGGGACGCAGTATTTT
CASSNSGGTQYF
>.|TRBJ2-2|.|15|TRBV5-4
TGTGCCAGCAGCTTCAAAGGGGCAATCACCGGGGAGCTGTTTTTT
CASSFKGAITGELFF
>.|TRBJ2-2|.|13|TRBV5-1
TGCGCCAGCAGCTTGTCAGACACCGGGGAGCTGTTTTTT
CASSLSDTGELFF
>TRBD2|TRBJ2-3|.|16|TRBV5-1
TGCGCCAGCGCCGCCGCCTTGGGCGGGAGTGCGGATACGCAGTATTTT
CASAAALGGSADTQYF
>.|TRBJ2-3|.|14|TRBV5-1
TGCGCCAGCAGCTTGGCAGAAAGCACAGATACGCAGTATTTT
CASSLAESTDTQYF
>.|TRBJ2-2|.|16|TRBV3-1/TRBV3-2
TGTGCCAGCAGCCTCCCGGGGCGGGGGAACACCGGGGAGCTGTTTTTT
CASSLPGRGNTGELFF